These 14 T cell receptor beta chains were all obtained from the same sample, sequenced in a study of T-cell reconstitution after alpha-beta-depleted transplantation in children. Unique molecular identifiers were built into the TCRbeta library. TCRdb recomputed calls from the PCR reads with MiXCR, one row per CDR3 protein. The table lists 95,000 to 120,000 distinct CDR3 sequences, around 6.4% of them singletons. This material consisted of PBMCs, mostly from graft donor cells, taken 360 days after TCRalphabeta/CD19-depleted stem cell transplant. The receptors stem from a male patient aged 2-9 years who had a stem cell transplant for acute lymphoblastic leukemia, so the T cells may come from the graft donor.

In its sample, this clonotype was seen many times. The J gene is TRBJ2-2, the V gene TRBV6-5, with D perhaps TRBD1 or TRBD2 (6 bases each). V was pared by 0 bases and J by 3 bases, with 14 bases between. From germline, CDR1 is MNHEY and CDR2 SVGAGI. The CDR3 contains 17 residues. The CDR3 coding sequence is TGTGCCAGCAGTTACTCGTTAGGGGGGATCGACACCGGGGAGCTGTTTTTT. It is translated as CASSYSLGGIDTGELFF.

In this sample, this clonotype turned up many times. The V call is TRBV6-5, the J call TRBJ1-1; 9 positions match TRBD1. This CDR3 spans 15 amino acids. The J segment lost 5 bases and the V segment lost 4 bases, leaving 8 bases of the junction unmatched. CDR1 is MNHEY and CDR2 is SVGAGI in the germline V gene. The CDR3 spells CASSLTGGAGTEAFF. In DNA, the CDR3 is TGTGCCAGCAGTTTAACAGGGGGCGCGGGGACTGAAGCTTTCTTT.

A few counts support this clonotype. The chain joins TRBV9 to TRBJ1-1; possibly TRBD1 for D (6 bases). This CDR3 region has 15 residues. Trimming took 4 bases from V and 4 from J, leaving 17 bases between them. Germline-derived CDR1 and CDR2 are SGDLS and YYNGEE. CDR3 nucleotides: TGTGCCAGCAGCATATCTACAGGGCTGAGCACTGAAGCTTTCTTT. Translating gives CASSISTGLSTEAFF.

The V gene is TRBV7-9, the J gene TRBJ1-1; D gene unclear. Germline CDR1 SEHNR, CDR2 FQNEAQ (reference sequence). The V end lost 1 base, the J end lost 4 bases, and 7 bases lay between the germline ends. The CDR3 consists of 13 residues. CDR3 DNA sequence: TGTGCCAGCAGCTTAGTACGGATCACTGAAGCTTTCTTT. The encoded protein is CASSLVRITEAFF.

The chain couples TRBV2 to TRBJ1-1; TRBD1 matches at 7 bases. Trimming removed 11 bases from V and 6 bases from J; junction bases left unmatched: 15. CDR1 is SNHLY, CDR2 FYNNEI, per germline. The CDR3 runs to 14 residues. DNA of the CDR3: TGTGCCGACTTACAGGGGCGGCTCCCTGCTGAAGCTTTCTTT. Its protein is CADLQGRLPAEAFF.

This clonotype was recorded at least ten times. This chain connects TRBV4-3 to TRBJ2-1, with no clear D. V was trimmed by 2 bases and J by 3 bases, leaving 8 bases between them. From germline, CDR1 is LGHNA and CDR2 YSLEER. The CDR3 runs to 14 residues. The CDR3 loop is CASSQKSYYNEQFF. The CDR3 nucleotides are TGCGCCAGCAGCCAAAAATCCTACTACAATGAGCAGTTCTTC.

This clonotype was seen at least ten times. CDR3 loop: CASSPDTVYTDTQYF. CDR3 DNA: TGTGCCAGCAGTCCGGACACTGTTTACACAGATACGCAGTATTTT. The V call is TRBV12-3 or TRBV12-4, the J call TRBJ2-3; possibly TRBD1 for D (5 bases). V was trimmed by 5 bases and J by 2 bases, leaving 14 bases between them. The CDR3 length is 15 residues.

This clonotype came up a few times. CDR3 region: CASSTSGTPGEQFF. The CDR3 DNA follows: TGCGCCAGCAGTACCTCCGGGACCCCCGGAGAGCAGTTCTTC. J is TRBJ2-1 and V is TRBV10-2, with D possibly called TRBD1 or TRBD2 (5 bases each). The CDR3 covers 14 residues. The germline gives CDR1 WSHSY, CDR2 SAAADI. V dropped 5 bases and J dropped 10 bases, with 18 bases sitting between them.

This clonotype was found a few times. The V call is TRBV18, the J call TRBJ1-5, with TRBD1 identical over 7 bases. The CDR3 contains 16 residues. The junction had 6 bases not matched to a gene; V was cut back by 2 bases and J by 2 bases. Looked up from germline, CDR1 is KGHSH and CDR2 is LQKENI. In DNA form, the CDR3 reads TGTGCCAGCTCACCAGATAACAGGGGAGGCAATCAGCCCCAGCATTTT. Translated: CASSPDNRGGNQPQHF. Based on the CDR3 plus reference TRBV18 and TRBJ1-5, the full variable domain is NAGVMQNPRHLVRRRGQEARLRCSPMKGHSHVYWYRQLPEEGLKFMVYLQKENIIDESGMPKERFSAEFPKEGPSILRIQQVVRGDSAAYFCASSPDNRGGNQPQHFGDGTRLSIL.

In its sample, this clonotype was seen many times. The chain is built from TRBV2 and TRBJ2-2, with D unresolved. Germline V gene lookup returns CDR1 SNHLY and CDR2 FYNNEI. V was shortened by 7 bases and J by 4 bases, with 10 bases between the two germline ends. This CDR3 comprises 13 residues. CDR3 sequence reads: CASIRTTTGELFF. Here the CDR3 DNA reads TGTGCCAGCATCCGGACGACCACCGGGGAGCTGTTTTTT.

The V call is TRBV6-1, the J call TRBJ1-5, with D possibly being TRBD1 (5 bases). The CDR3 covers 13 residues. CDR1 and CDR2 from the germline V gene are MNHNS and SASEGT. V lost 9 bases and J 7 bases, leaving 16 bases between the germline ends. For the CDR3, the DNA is TGTGCCAGTTTAGAGGGGTACTTCCAGCCCCAGCATTTT. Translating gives CASLEGYFQPQHF.

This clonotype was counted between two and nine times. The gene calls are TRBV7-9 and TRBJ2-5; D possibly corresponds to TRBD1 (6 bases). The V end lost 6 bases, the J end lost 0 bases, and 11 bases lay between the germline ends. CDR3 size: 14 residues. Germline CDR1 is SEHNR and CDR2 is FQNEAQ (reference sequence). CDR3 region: CASRADRYQETQYF. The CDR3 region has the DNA TGTGCCAGCAGGGCCGACAGGTACCAAGAGACCCAGTACTTC.

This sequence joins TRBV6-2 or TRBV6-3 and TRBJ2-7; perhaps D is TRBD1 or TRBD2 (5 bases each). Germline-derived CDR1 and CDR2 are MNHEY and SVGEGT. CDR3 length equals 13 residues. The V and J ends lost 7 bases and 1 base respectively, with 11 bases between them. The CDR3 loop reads CASKWDGSYEQYF. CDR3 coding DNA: TGTGCCAGCAAATGGGACGGTTCCTACGAGCAGTACTTC.

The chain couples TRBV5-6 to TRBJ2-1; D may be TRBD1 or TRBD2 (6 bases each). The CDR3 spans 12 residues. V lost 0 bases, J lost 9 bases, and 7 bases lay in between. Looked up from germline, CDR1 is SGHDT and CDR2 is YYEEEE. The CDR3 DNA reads TGTGCCAGCAGCTTGGAGGGGGGTGAGCAGTTCTTC. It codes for CASSLEGGEQFF.